The T cell receptor beta chain under discussion was sequenced for a study of control samples from healthy donors and cancer patients. With 3 bases removed from V and 3 bases from J, the gap between germline ends came to 10 bases. The CDR3 has 15 amino acids. The germline V gene has CDR1 KGHDR and CDR2 SFDVKD. Here immunoSEQ multiplex PCR was the method, and the copy in TCRdb shows in-frame clones only, minus some. The table has 70,000 to 100,000 clones, 91% seen once. The sequenced sample consisted of blood. The gene calls are TRBV24-1 and TRBJ1-4, with D tentatively TRBD1 (6 bases). The sequence came from a man aged 50 to 60 in good health. The CDR3 region has the DNA TGTGCCACCAGTGATGCGGGGGCGCCTAATGAAAAACTGTTTTTT. It yields the protein CATSDAGAPNEKLFF.